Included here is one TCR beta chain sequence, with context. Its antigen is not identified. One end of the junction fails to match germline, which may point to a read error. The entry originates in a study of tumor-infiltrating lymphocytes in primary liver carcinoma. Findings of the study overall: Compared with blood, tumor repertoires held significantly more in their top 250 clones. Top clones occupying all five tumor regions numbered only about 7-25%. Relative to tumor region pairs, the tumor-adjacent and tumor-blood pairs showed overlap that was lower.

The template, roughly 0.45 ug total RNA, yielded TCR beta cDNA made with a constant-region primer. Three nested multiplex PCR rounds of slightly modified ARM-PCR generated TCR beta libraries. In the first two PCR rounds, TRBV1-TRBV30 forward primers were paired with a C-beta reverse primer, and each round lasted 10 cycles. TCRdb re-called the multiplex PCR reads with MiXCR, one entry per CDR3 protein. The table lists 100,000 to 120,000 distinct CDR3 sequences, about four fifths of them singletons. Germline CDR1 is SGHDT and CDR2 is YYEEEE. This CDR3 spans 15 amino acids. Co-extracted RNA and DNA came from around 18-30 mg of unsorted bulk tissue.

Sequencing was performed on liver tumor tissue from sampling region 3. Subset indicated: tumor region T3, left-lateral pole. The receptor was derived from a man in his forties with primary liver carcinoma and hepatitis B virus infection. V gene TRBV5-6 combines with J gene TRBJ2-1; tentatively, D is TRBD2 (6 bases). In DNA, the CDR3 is TGTGCCATCAGCCAAGATTGGACTACCGACGATGAGCAGTTCTTC. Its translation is CAISQDWTTDDEQFF.